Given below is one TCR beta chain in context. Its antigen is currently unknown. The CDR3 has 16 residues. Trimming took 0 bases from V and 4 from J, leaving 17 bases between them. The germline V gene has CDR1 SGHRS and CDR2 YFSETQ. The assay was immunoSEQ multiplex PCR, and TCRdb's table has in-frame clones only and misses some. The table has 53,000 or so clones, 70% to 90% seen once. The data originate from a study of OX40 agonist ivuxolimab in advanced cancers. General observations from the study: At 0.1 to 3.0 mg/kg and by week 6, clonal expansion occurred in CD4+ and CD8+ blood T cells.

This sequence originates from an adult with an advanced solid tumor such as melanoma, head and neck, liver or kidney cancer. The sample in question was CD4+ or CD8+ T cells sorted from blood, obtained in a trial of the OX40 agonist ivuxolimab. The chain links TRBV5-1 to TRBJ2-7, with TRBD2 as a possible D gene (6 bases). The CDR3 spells CASSLGGAGLQYEQYF. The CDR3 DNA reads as TGCGCCAGCAGCTTGGGGGGTGCGGGGCTACAGTACGAGCAGTACTTC.